The 20 T cell receptor beta chains given below trace back to one sample, sequenced in a study of vaccination and CD4 T cells after COVID-19. Cultured CD4+ T cell DNA underwent sequencing with the Oncomine TCR Beta short-read assay. TCRdb reprocessed the PCR reads via MiXCR and lists one record per CDR3 protein. This sample has about 15,000 distinct CDR3 sequences, with about 56% found just once. The antigens for these receptors are not known. Treatment specified: approximately 9-day PBMC culture with coronavirus spike peptide pools or control peptides (ViraFEST assay). Sequencing used CD4+ T cells from blood, cultured in vitro, obtained before SARS-CoV-2 vaccination. The receptors were gathered from a human donor who had recovered from COVID-19.

V gene TRBV24-1 combines with J gene TRBJ1-2; D may be TRBD1 (5 bases). Trimming shortened V by 3 bases and J by 0 bases, and 10 bases separated the two germline ends. Per the germline V gene, CDR1 is KGHDR and CDR2 is SFDVKD. The CDR3 length is 15 residues. CDR3 bases: TGTGCCACCAGTGATGGGGGACCAGCTAACTATGGCTACACCTTC. Its protein product is CATSDGGPANYGYTF.

The CDR3 is CASLRGTLVNTGELFF. The CDR3 bases are TGTGCCAGTTTGAGGGGGACACTCGTCAACACCGGGGAGCTGTTTTTT. The V call is TRBV19, the J call TRBJ2-2, with D perhaps matching TRBD1 (6 bases). The CDR3 totals 16 residues. V was shortened by 8 bases and J by 2 bases, with 18 bases between the two germline ends. Germline values: CDR1 LNHDA, CDR2 SQIVND (reference sequence).

The chain carries TRBV4-2 and TRBJ2-2, with 7 bases aligning to TRBD1. V was pared by 4 bases and J by 7 bases, with 24 bases of the junction left unmatched. The CDR3 has 20 amino acids. The V gene's germline CDR1 is LGHNA and CDR2 YNFKEQ. CDR3 region: CASSLTWGTQGTTPGGELFF. For the CDR3, the DNA is TGTGCCAGCAGCCTCACCTGGGGGACACAGGGGACGACTCCTGGCGGGGAGCTGTTTTTT.

This sequence joins TRBV18 and TRBJ1-1; no reliable D call. CDR3 length equals 17 residues. Germline CDR1 KGHSH, CDR2 LQKENI. The V and J ends lost 2 bases and 0 bases respectively, with 16 bases between them. In DNA form, the CDR3 reads TGTGCCAGCTCACCAGGTGGAACGGGTTTAATGAACACTGAAGCTTTCTTT. Residues: CASSPGGTGLMNTEAFF.

The V and J genes are TRBV27 and TRBJ2-2; 8 bases align to TRBD2. V trimming: 6 bases; J trimming: 4 bases; junction bases outside the gene matches: 10. The CDR3 length is 16 residues. Germline V gene data show CDR1 as MNHEY and CDR2 as SMNVEV (reference sequence). The DNA of the CDR3 is TGTGCCAGCAGCCCCGGACTAGCCCCTCCCACCGGGGAGCTGTTTTTT. Translation: CASSPGLAPPTGELFF.

The V call is TRBV19, the J call TRBJ1-5, with TRBD1 as a possible D gene (6 bases). Trimming left V 3 bases short and J 5 bases short, with 8 bases between. This CDR3 comprises 13 residues. Germline CDR1 is LNHDA and CDR2 is SQIVND (reference sequence). CDR3 sequence: CASSIKGDQPQHF. In DNA, the CDR3 is TGTGCCAGTAGTATTAAGGGGGATCAGCCCCAGCATTTT. Full variable domain (rest looked up from reference TRBV19 and TRBJ1-5): DGGITQSPKYLFRKEGQNVTLSCEQNLNHDAMYWYRQDPGQGLRLIYYSQIVNDFQKGDIAEGYSVSREKKESFPLTVTSAQKNPTAFYLCASSIKGDQPQHFGDGTRLSIL.

This clonotype has a single count. The rearrangement links TRBV6-2 or TRBV6-3 to TRBJ2-7, with 12 bases that match TRBD2. The length of the CDR3 is 16 residues. Germline values: CDR1 MNHEY, CDR2 SVGEGT. Unmatched junction bases numbered 8, after V lost 5 bases and J lost 3 bases. CDR3 DNA: TGTGCCAGCAGTCCCAGACTAGCGGGAGTAAGCTACGAGCAGTACTTC. This gives the protein CASSPRLAGVSYEQYF.

The DNA for the CDR3 is TGTGCCAGCAGTTTAGCAAGGGACAGGGGCAATCAGCCCCAGCATTTT. Amino acids: CASSLARDRGNQPQHF. The rearrangement joins TRBV12-3 or TRBV12-4 to TRBJ1-5; 9 bases align to TRBD1. The CDR3 has 16 amino acids. V was clipped by 0 bases and J by 2 bases; unmatched bases: 2.

The V and J genes are TRBV28 and TRBJ2-3; no reliable D call. Germline CDR1 reads MDHEN; CDR2 reads SYDVKM. The CDR3 covers 14 residues. Trimming shortened V by 6 bases and J by 6 bases, and 16 bases separated the two germline ends. This chain's CDR3 is CASSIPGFKDTQYF. CDR3 bases: TGTGCCAGCAGCATCCCCGGATTCAAGGATACGCAGTATTTT.

This chain joins TRBV20-1 and TRBJ1-1; D gene uncertain. The CDR3 has 12 residues. The germline gives CDR1 DFQATT, CDR2 SNEGSKA (reference sequence). With 6 bases removed from V and 4 bases from J, the gap between germline ends came to 12 bases. CDR3: CSAQGRITEAFF. The CDR3 DNA sequence: TGCAGTGCCCAAGGACGGATCACTGAAGCTTTCTTT.

The sample holds a few counts of this clonotype. V gene TRBV20-1 combines with J gene TRBJ2-1; D gene ambiguous. V was clipped by 4 bases and J by 13 bases, with 26 bases between them. The CDR3 sequence is 15 residues long. The germline CDR1 and CDR2 sequences are DFQATT and SNEGSKA (reference sequence). CDR3 in DNA: TGCAGTGCTATACGGGCCCGAGATGCTACAATGATCCAGTTCTTC. The encoded protein is CSAIRARDATMIQFF.

This clonotype was found once. The CDR3 sequence: CASSIRGNSYEQYF. DNA of the CDR3: TGTGCCAGTAGTATCCGAGGTAACTCCTACGAGCAGTACTTC. J is TRBJ2-7 and V is TRBV19; D is uncertain. V lost 3 bases to trimming and J lost 0 bases, with 9 bases between them. The CDR3 covers 14 residues. The germline CDR1 and CDR2 sequences are LNHDA and SQIVND (reference sequence).

To note about this clonotype: An end of the junction differs from the germline gene, which may be a read error. The chain combines TRBV19 with TRBJ1-5, with a tentative D call TRBD1 (6 bases). The CDR3 has 16 amino acids. In germline, CDR1 is LNHDA, CDR2 SQIVND (reference sequence). The CDR3 nucleotides read TGTGCCAGCCAACAAGACAGGAGTTATAGCAATCCGCCCCAGCATTTT. Its translation is CASQQDRSYSNPPQHF.

This clonotype occurred a few times. The genes are TRBV28 and TRBJ1-2; the D gene is possibly TRBD1 (6 bases). This CDR3 is 15 amino acids long. Per the germline V gene, CDR1 is MDHEN and CDR2 is SYDVKM. Trimming left V 7 bases short and J 4 bases short, with 19 bases between. The CDR3 is CASTRGTTGTYGYTF. CDR3 DNA sequence: TGTGCCAGCACCCGAGGGACAACGGGGACCTATGGCTACACCTTC.

The chain joins TRBV7-3 to TRBJ2-2; D is possibly TRBD1 (5 bases). This CDR3 comprises 14 residues. Germline CDR1 reads SGHTA; CDR2 reads FQGTGA. V was pared by 5 bases and J by 7 bases, with 14 bases between. DNA for the CDR3: TGTGCCAGCAGCCAATGGCAGGGCGGCGGGGAGCTGTTTTTT. Translating gives CASSQWQGGGELFF.

The V gene is TRBV11-2, the J gene TRBJ2-7, with D perhaps matching TRBD1 or TRBD2 (5 bases each). V lost 5 bases to trimming and J lost 3 bases, with 14 bases between them. Germline lookup yields CDR1 SGHAT and CDR2 FQNNGV. This CDR3 contains 14 residues. The DNA of the CDR3 is TGTGCCAGCAGCACCGCCGGGACGATCTACGAGCAGTACTTC. It encodes CASSTAGTIYEQYF. Based on the CDR3 plus reference TRBV11-2 and TRBJ2-7, the full variable domain is EAGVAQSPRYKIIEKRQSVAFWCNPISGHATLYWYQQILGQGPKLLIQFQNNGVVDDSQLPKDRFSAERLKGVDSTLKIQPAKLEDSAVYLCASSTAGTIYEQYFGPGTRLTVT.

The chain is built from TRBV20-1 and TRBJ1-1; D is possibly TRBD1 (5 bases). Per the germline V gene, CDR1 is DFQATT and CDR2 is SNEGSKA (reference sequence). The CDR3 loop spans 15 amino acids. V lost 0 bases and J 1 base, leaving 12 bases between the germline ends. DNA of the CDR3: TGCAGTGCTAGAGATCTCGGCAGGGAGAACACTGAAGCTTTCTTT. Encoded protein: CSARDLGRENTEAFF.

In its sample, this clonotype was seen a few times. The rearrangement uses TRBV10-2 and TRBJ2-1; D is undetermined. Germline CDR1 WSHSY, CDR2 SAAADI. The CDR3 loop spans 16 amino acids. V lost 2 bases, J lost 0 bases, and 11 bases lay in between. CDR3 bases: TGCGCCAGCAGTGAGGTGCGGTATGGCTCCTACAATGAGCAGTTCTTC. Protein: CASSEVRYGSYNEQFF.

The chain employs TRBV7-9 and TRBJ1-1; TRBD1 is a possible D gene (6 bases). The CDR3 has 13 amino acids. Germline V gene data show CDR1 as SEHNR and CDR2 as FQNEAQ (reference sequence). Trimming cost V 5 bases and J 5 bases, with 12 bases left between them. CDR3 nucleotide sequence: TGTGCCAGCAGCGCCCAGACAGGTACTGAAGCTTTCTTT. Amino acid sequence: CASSAQTGTEAFF.

The chain links TRBV6-1 to TRBJ2-2, with 11 bases matching TRBD2. Trimming took 3 bases from V and 6 from J; bases not matched to a gene: 6. Germline loops: CDR1 MNHNS, CDR2 SASEGT. This CDR3 has 16 amino acids. The CDR3 region is CASSERLAGGPGELFF. CDR3 nucleotides: TGTGCCAGCAGTGAGAGGCTAGCGGGGGGTCCCGGGGAGCTGTTTTTT.